Shown below are 31 T cell receptor beta chains from a single sample sequenced in a study of T cells after yellow fever vaccination. TCRdb reprocessed the 5' RACE reads via MiXCR and lists one record per CDR3 protein. Of under 300,000 distinct CDR3 sequences listed, over 10% are singletons. Specimen: CD4+ T cells sorted from PBMCs, collected 45 days after the yellow fever booster vaccination. Every receptor here comes from a man aged 25-45 years who received the YFV17D yellow fever vaccine.

This clonotype was seen only a few times. This chain links TRBV2 with TRBJ1-1, with D possibly TRBD1 on 5 matching bases. The CDR3 sequence is 11 residues long. The ends were cut back, 6 bases at V and 3 bases at J, with 5 bases in the middle. CDR1 and CDR2 from the germline V gene are SNHLY and FYNNEI. The CDR3 DNA sequence: TGTGCCAGCAGAGGGGACACTGAAGCTTTCTTT. Protein: CASRGDTEAFF.

This clonotype was counted a few times. The chain carries TRBV20-1 and TRBJ2-7; 10 bases align to TRBD2. This CDR3 contains 14 residues. From germline, CDR1 is DFQATT and CDR2 SNEGSKA (reference sequence). V gave up 0 bases and J gave up 6 bases; unmatched junction bases: 5. CDR3 region: CSARDRSSGGEQYF. The CDR3 region has the DNA TGCAGTGCTAGAGATAGGTCTAGCGGGGGCGAGCAGTACTTC.

This clonotype was counted only a few times. The rearrangement links TRBV10-1 to TRBJ2-7; 7 nucleotides line up with TRBD2. The CDR3 extends over 17 amino acids. V was pared by 3 bases and J by 1 base, with 12 bases of the junction left unmatched. CDR1 WNHNN and CDR2 SYGVQD come from the germline V gene (reference sequence). CDR3 in amino acids: CASSDPVTGGSSYEQYF. The CDR3 nucleotides are TGCGCCAGCAGTGATCCCGTGACGGGAGGTAGTTCCTACGAGCAGTACTTC.

V is TRBV7-2 and J is TRBJ2-7; no clear D. The V gene lost 5 bases and the J gene lost 5 bases, with 7 bases spanning the gap. This CDR3 has 11 amino acids. Germline V gene lookup returns CDR1 SGHTA and CDR2 FQGNSA. CDR3 sequence (DNA): TGTGCCAGCAGCACGCAAAACGAGCAGTACTTC. Protein: CASSTQNEQYF.

This clonotype has just a few counts. The J gene is TRBJ2-7, the V gene TRBV7-6; TRBD2 matches 12 bases. In germline, CDR1 is SGHVS, CDR2 FNYEAQ. The trim removed 5 bases at V and 3 bases at J, leaving 5 bases unmatched. The CDR3 totals 15 residues. The CDR3 DNA sequence: TGTGCCAGCAGCAGAGGACTAGCGGGAAACTACGAGCAGTACTTC. It translates to CASSRGLAGNYEQYF.

The V gene is TRBV11-2, the J gene TRBJ2-5; 7 bases line up with TRBD2. The CDR3 sequence is 14 residues long. Germline CDR1 and CDR2: SGHAT and FQNNGV. J lost 5 bases, V lost 1 base, and 4 bases had no gene match. The CDR3 bases are TGTGCCAGCAGCTTAGCGGGGGGTCTGGAGACCCAGTACTTC. It encodes CASSLAGGLETQYF.

The chain links TRBV3-1 to TRBJ1-1; D unresolved. Germline V gives CDR1 LGHDT, CDR2 YNNKEL (reference sequence). V dropped 2 bases and J dropped 2 bases, with 12 bases sitting between them. CDR3 size: 15 residues. The CDR3 nucleotides are TGTGCCAGCAGCCAAACGAGACTGACCAACACTGAAGCTTTCTTT. It specifies CASSQTRLTNTEAFF.

The chain is built from TRBV7-4 and TRBJ1-5, with 7 bases matching TRBD1. After removal of 1 base from V and 5 bases from J, the junction contained 8 bases not matched to a gene. This CDR3 has 16 amino acids. Germline assignment: CDR1 SGHVT and CDR2 SQSDAQ. The CDR3, as DNA: TGTGCCAGCAGCTTAGTGAGGGGGCCCTCGGATCAGCCCCAGCATTTT. Translated: CASSLVRGPSDQPQHF.

The chain employs TRBV6-1 and TRBJ2-1; 11 bases fit TRBD1. This CDR3 contains 15 residues. Unmatched junction bases numbered 9, after V lost 7 bases and J lost 7 bases. Germline values: CDR1 MNHNS, CDR2 SASEGT. DNA for the CDR3: TGTGCCAGCATTCGGACAGGGGGCGCGGGTAATGAGCAGTTCTTC. Its translation is CASIRTGGAGNEQFF.

The chain uses TRBV14 and TRBJ1-2; D is unresolved. The CDR3 length is 18 residues. Germline V CDR1 and CDR2: SGHDN, FVKESK. Trimming removed 1 base at V and 4 bases at J, with 22 bases between. CDR3 loop: CASSQGVVTSRRIYGYTF. CDR3 DNA: TGTGCCAGCAGCCAAGGGGTTGTAACATCTCGGAGGATCTATGGCTACACCTTC.

This clonotype has a handful of counts. The chain combines TRBV20-1 with TRBJ2-7; D unclear. The CDR3 has 10 amino acids. V dropped 4 bases and J dropped 3 bases, with 4 bases sitting between them. In germline, CDR1 is DFQATT, CDR2 SNEGSKA (reference sequence). The CDR3 coding sequence is TGCAGTGCTAAGGACTACGAGCAGTACTTC. This encodes CSAKDYEQYF.

This clonotype was picked up a small number of times. The chain couples TRBV7-8 to TRBJ2-5, with 8 nucleotides matching TRBD1. Germline CDR1 reads SGHVS; CDR2 reads FQNEAQ. Unmatched junction bases numbered 7, after V lost 2 bases and J lost 2 bases. The CDR3 spans 16 residues. The CDR3 coding sequence is TGTGCCAGCAGCTTAAACGCCAGGGGGCGACAAGAGACCCAGTACTTC. Protein product: CASSLNARGRQETQYF.

This clonotype was observed a few times. This chain uses TRBV12-3 or TRBV12-4 with TRBJ2-5; 8 nucleotides match TRBD1. V gave up 8 bases and J gave up 5 bases; unmatched junction bases: 10. The CDR3 loop spans 14 amino acids. CDR3 bases: TGTGCCAGCGCTAGCCGGACAGGGTTCGAGACCCAGTACTTC. This sequence encodes CASASRTGFETQYF.

The chain is built from TRBV10-3 and TRBJ1-6; D is unclear. Looked up from germline, CDR1 is ENHRY and CDR2 is SYGVKD. This CDR3 contains 12 residues. V was trimmed by 11 bases and J by 5 bases, leaving 10 bases between them. CDR3 nucleotides: TGTGCCTTCCGGCAGGATAATTCACCCCTCCACTTT. The encoded protein is CAFRQDNSPLHF.

This clonotype came up a few times. This rearrangement joins TRBV7-8 to TRBJ1-1; D unclear. The CDR3 spans 15 residues. With 5 bases removed from V and 5 bases from J, the gap between germline ends came to 18 bases. Per the germline V gene, CDR1 is SGHVS and CDR2 is FQNEAQ. Here the CDR3 DNA reads TGTGCCAGCAGCCCCCCGGGAACCCGGGGAACTGAAGCTTTCTTT. Its translation: CASSPPGTRGTEAFF.

This clonotype was detected only a few times. The V call is TRBV3-1, the J call TRBJ2-2; unclear D gene. Per germline, CDR1 LGHDT and CDR2 YNNKEL (reference sequence). V was pared by 2 bases and J by 6 bases, with 7 bases between. This CDR3 is 13 amino acids long. CDR3: CASSQWGPGELFF. CDR3 in DNA: TGTGCCAGCAGCCAATGGGGTCCCGGGGAGCTGTTTTTT.

This clonotype was counted a few times. The chain employs TRBV7-2 and TRBJ1-5; unclear D gene. This CDR3 region has 12 residues. Between the trimmed V and J ends, which lost 6 bases and 7 bases, there was a span of 10 bases. Germline V gene data show CDR1 as SGHTA and CDR2 as FQGNSA. CDR3: CASSPAGQPQHF. The CDR3 nucleotides read TGTGCCAGCAGTCCCGCCGGGCAGCCCCAGCATTTT.

This clonotype was seen only a few times. The V and J genes are TRBV27 and TRBJ2-7, with a possible D match to TRBD2 (6 bases). The V gene's germline CDR1 is MNHEY and CDR2 SMNVEV (reference sequence). V gave up 6 bases and J gave up 4 bases, with 16 bases separating them. This CDR3 has 14 amino acids. The DNA of the CDR3 is TGTGCCAGCAGGGGACTCCGGAAACCGTACGAGCAGTACTTC. Residues: CASRGLRKPYEQYF.

The chain has TRBV29-1 and TRBJ1-1; 8 nucleotides agree with TRBD1. V dropped 7 bases and J dropped 0; count of bases not matched to a gene: 1. The CDR3 loop spans 12 amino acids. Germline V gene data show CDR1 as SQVTM and CDR2 as ANQGSEA. The CDR3 sequence: CSGGQVNTEAFF. The CDR3 DNA reads as TGCAGCGGGGGACAGGTGAACACTGAAGCTTTCTTT. Complete variable domain (other parts from reference TRBV29-1 and TRBJ1-1): SAVISQKPSRDICQRGTSLTIQCQVDSQVTMMFWYRQQPGQSLTLIATANQGSEATYESGFVIDKFPISRPNLTFSTLTVSNMSPEDSSIYLCSGGQVNTEAFFGQGTRLTVV.

This clonotype was observed at least ten times. The chain carries TRBV5-6 and TRBJ2-1, with 9 bases lining up with TRBD2. The CDR3 runs 14 residues. Per the germline V gene, CDR1 is SGHDT and CDR2 is YYEEEE. V was clipped by 3 bases and J by 9 bases; unmatched bases: 7. CDR3 sequence reads: CASSYVAGGGEQFF. The CDR3 DNA reads TGTGCCAGCAGCTATGTTGCGGGAGGGGGTGAGCAGTTCTTC.

This chain links TRBV10-2 with TRBJ1-1, with TRBD1 as a possible D gene (5 bases). The CDR3 covers 13 residues. The V gene's germline CDR1 is WSHSY and CDR2 SAAADI. The V and J ends lost 8 bases and 7 bases respectively, with 17 bases between them. Here the CDR3 DNA reads TGCGCCAGCGAGGGCGGGGGGTCGGGTGAAGCTTTCTTT. Its protein is CASEGGGSGEAFF.

In its sample, this clonotype was seen a few times. CDR3 loop: CAWSTLRGDEQFF. CDR3 coding DNA: TGTGCCTGGAGCACCCTTCGGGGTGATGAGCAGTTCTTC. The chain uses TRBV30 and TRBJ2-1, with D possibly TRBD2 on 5 matching bases. V lost 3 bases to trimming and J lost 8 bases, with 14 bases between them. The CDR3 is made up of 13 amino acids. Germline CDR1 GTSNPN, CDR2 SVGIG (reference sequence). Supplemented by reference TRBV30 and TRBJ2-1, the full variable domain reads SQTIHQWPATLVQPVGSPLSLECTVEGTSNPNLYWYRQAAGRGLQLLFYSVGIGQISSEVPQNLSASRPQDRQFILSSKKLLLSDSGFYLCAWSTLRGDEQFFGPGTRLTVL.

The chain joins TRBV7-2 to TRBJ2-1, with TRBD2 identical over 7 bases. V shed 2 bases, J shed 8 bases, and the junction held 12 bases outside the gene matches. This CDR3 has 16 amino acids. In germline, CDR1 is SGHTA, CDR2 FQGNSA. The CDR3: CASSLTGLTSPDEQFF. The CDR3 nucleotides are TGTGCCAGCAGCTTAACGGGACTAACGTCCCCCGATGAGCAGTTCTTC.

This clonotype was observed a few times. The chain carries TRBV6-1 and TRBJ2-7, with D uncertain. The ends were cut back, 6 bases at V and 0 bases at J, with 12 bases in the middle. Germline loops: CDR1 MNHNS, CDR2 SASEGT. The CDR3 spans 14 residues. In DNA form, the CDR3 reads TGTGCCAGCAGACCACTGCAACCCTCCTACGAGCAGTACTTC. Translated, it gives CASRPLQPSYEQYF.

This clonotype was recorded a few times. V gene TRBV7-9 combines with J gene TRBJ1-1, with TRBD1 matching over 7 bases. CDR1 SEHNR and CDR2 FQNEAQ come from the germline V gene (reference sequence). V shed 5 bases, J shed 7 bases, and the junction held 13 bases outside the gene matches. The CDR3 is 15 residues long. CDR3: CASSARGWGQFEAFF. As DNA, the CDR3 is TGTGCCAGCAGCGCGAGGGGATGGGGACAGTTTGAAGCTTTCTTT.

This clonotype has more than one count but fewer than ten. Here the CDR3 reads CASSARRGASYNEQFF. CDR3 nucleotides: TGTGCCAGCAGCGCCCGGCGGGGGGCCTCCTACAATGAGCAGTTCTTC. This chain uses TRBV7-8 with TRBJ2-1, with 8 bases aligning to TRBD2. From germline, CDR1 is SGHVS and CDR2 FQNEAQ. The V and J ends lost 5 bases and 0 bases, in that order; junction bases with no gene match: 6. This CDR3 is 16 amino acids long. The variable domain in full, completed from reference TRBV7-8 and TRBJ2-1, reads GAGVSQSPRYKVAKRGQDVALRCDPISGHVSLFWYQQALGQGPEFLTYFQNEAQLDKSGLPSDRFFAERPEGSVSTLKIQRTQQEDSAVYLCASSARRGASYNEQFFGPGTRLTVL.

This clonotype was seen a few times. V is TRBV5-1 and J is TRBJ2-3; 9 bases map to TRBD1. The CDR3 covers 15 residues. The ends lost 7 bases at V and 3 bases at J; junction bases unmatched: 9. Germline CDR1 is SGHRS and CDR2 is YFSETQ. The DNA of the CDR3 is TGCGCCAGCCTAAGGACAGGGGTAGAGACAGATACGCAGTATTTT. This sequence encodes CASLRTGVETDTQYF. The full variable domain, its missing parts supplied by reference TRBV5-1 and TRBJ2-3, is KAGVTQTPRYLIKTRGQQVTLSCSPISGHRSVSWYQQTPGQGLQFLFEYFSETQRNKGNFPGRFSGRQFSNSRSEMNVSTLELGDSALYLCASLRTGVETDTQYFGPGTRLTVL.

A few counts support this clonotype. This chain joins TRBV5-1 and TRBJ2-7; 7 nucleotides match TRBD1. Losses at the gene ends were 0 bases for V and 1 base for J; bases not matched to a gene: 7. CDR1 SGHRS and CDR2 YFSETQ come from the germline V gene. This CDR3 has 16 amino acids. CDR3 sequence reads: CASSLDPGTASYEQYF. DNA for the CDR3: TGCGCCAGCAGCTTGGATCCCGGGACAGCTTCCTACGAGCAGTACTTC.

This clonotype was detected only a few times. V usage is TRBV20-1 and J usage is TRBJ2-5, with 10 nucleotides matching TRBD2. The ends lost 6 bases at V and 1 base at J; junction bases unmatched: 5. CDR1 is DFQATT and CDR2 is SNEGSKA in the germline V gene (reference sequence). CDR3 length: 14 residues. The DNA of the CDR3 is TGCAGTGCCCTACTAGCGGGATCCCAAGAGACCCAGTACTTC. It is translated as CSALLAGSQETQYF.

This clonotype was counted a few times. The chain couples TRBV20-1 to TRBJ1-1; a weak D match, TRBD1 (6 bases). V was clipped by 6 bases and J by 0 bases, with 8 bases between them. CDR3 length: 12 residues. Per germline, CDR1 DFQATT and CDR2 SNEGSKA (reference sequence). The chain's CDR3 is CSAGGLNTEAFF. The CDR3, as DNA: TGCAGTGCAGGGGGTCTGAACACTGAAGCTTTCTTT.

The V call is TRBV3-1, the J call TRBJ2-7; 10 nucleotides match TRBD1. Germline V lookup: CDR1 LGHDT, CDR2 YNNKEL (reference sequence). There are 14 residues in the CDR3. The junction had 7 bases not matched to a gene; V was cut back by 4 bases and J by 7 bases. CDR3 DNA sequence: TGTGCCAGCAGCCGCCGGGACAGGGGCTGGGAGCAGTACTTC. Translation: CASSRRDRGWEQYF.